The entry that follows covers one T cell receptor (beta chain) sequence. Healthy bone marrow donors made up the cohort. The PCR ran on 60 Vbeta and 13 Jbeta primers. The table came from immunoSEQ multiplex PCR; TCRdb's copy has only in-frame clones and leaves some out. The table lists under 200,000 clones, approximately 86% of them singletons. Germline CDR1 reads SGHTA; CDR2 reads FQGNSA. CDR3 length equals 15 residues. The ends were cut back, 0 bases at V and 4 bases at J, with 12 bases in the middle. This record belongs to a study of cytomegalovirus exposure and HLA in healthy donors. Material: PBMCs. The sequence was collected from a male donor in good health and CMV-seronegative. The J gene is TRBJ2-5, the V gene TRBV7-2; D may be TRBD2 (5 bases). The CDR3 reads CASSLAPLGGETQYF. The CDR3 DNA sequence: TGTGCCAGCAGCTTAGCCCCCCTAGGAGGAGAGACCCAGTACTTC.